The source of this TCR beta chain is a study of blood T cells in healthy people across ages. Findings and caveats of the study: More naive CD4+ cells and higher diversity were found in long-lived than in aged donors. Changes in expanded clonotypes were possibly confounded, as the CMV status of donors was unknown. TCR beta diversity was tightly associated with the proportion of naive T cells. Researchers said unsorted PBMCs prevented a conclusive naive versus antigen-experienced comparison.

From germline, CDR1 is SGDLS and CDR2 YYNGEE. The ends lost 3 bases at V and 1 base at J; junction bases unmatched: 11. The CDR3 runs to 19 residues. This clonotype has more than one count but fewer than ten. Its target is unknown. Alongside a J-beta primer mix, a sample-barcoded 5' primer served in a second PCR lasting about 7 to 12 cycles. TCRdb independently ran MiXCR on the 5' RACE reads; one entry per CDR3 protein. The sample lists about 1.8 million distinct CDR3 sequences, roughly 52% seen once, with 2.1% in the top ten. The sample was blood. This sequence joins TRBV9 and TRBJ2-5; TRBD2 matches at 14 bases. The sequence was collected from a woman in her thirties or forties in good health. CDR3 sequence (DNA): TGTGCCAGCAGCGCCGGACTAGCGGGGGGCTCCCCCCTCCAAGAGACCCAGTACTTC. The encoded protein is CASSAGLAGGSPLQETQYF.